The next 14 T cell receptor beta chains were all read from a single sample in a study of cytomegalovirus exposure and HLA in healthy donors. PCR amplification relied on 60 Vbeta primers (plus 13 Jbeta primers). Repertoires were generated with immunoSEQ multiplex PCR, while TCRdb's copy carries only in-frame clones and drops some. The sample has about 130,000 clones. The source material was PBMCs. The source of these receptors is a middle-aged woman in good health and CMV-seronegative.

The J gene is TRBJ2-7, the V gene TRBV10-3; TRBD1 agrees at 11 bases. The germline V gene encodes CDR1 ENHRY and CDR2 SYGVKD. CDR3 length: 15 amino acids. V shed 0 bases, J shed 5 bases, and the junction held 3 bases outside the gene matches. The CDR3 coding sequence is TGTGCCATCAGTGAGTCGGACAGGGGGCGCGACGAGCAGTACTTC. Translating gives CAISESDRGRDEQYF.

To note about this clone: Sequence at one end of the junction differs from germline and may be a read error. The CDR3: CTSSVQSGGTDTQYF. The CDR3 nucleotides read TGTACCAGCAGCGTCCAATCGGGTGGCACAGATACGCAGTATTTT. The chain combines TRBV9 with TRBJ2-3, with D unclear. Germline CDR1 is SGDLS and CDR2 is YYNGEE. The CDR3 consists of 15 residues.

This chain uses TRBV7-9 with TRBJ2-3; no clear D gene. This CDR3 region has 14 residues. Trimming stripped 1 base from V and 5 bases from J, with 10 bases between. From germline, CDR1 is SEHNR and CDR2 FQNEAQ (reference sequence). In nucleotides, the CDR3 is TGTGCCAGCAGCTTAGTGGTAGCTGTAGATACGCAGTATTTT. Translated, it gives CASSLVVAVDTQYF.

This chain joins TRBV18 and TRBJ1-5, with D possibly TRBD1 on 5 matching bases. Trimming shortened V by 6 bases and J by 4 bases, and 16 bases separated the two germline ends. CDR3 length equals 15 residues. Germline CDR1 and CDR2: KGHSH and LQKENI. CDR3 region: CASSAGTGYNQPQHF. CDR3 coding DNA: TGTGCCAGCTCGGCGGGGACGGGATATAATCAGCCCCAGCATTTT.

This CDR3 reads CASRAGHPSNQPQHF. The CDR3 DNA is TGCGCCAGCAGGGCGGGTCACCCGAGCAATCAGCCCCAGCATTTT. The V call is TRBV4-1, the J call TRBJ1-5; D gene ambiguous. The CDR3 loop spans 15 amino acids. V dropped 6 bases and J dropped 1 base, with 13 bases sitting between them. The germline V gene has CDR1 MGHRA and CDR2 YSYEKL.

The chain combines TRBV7-9 with TRBJ1-1; perhaps TRBD1 as D (5 bases). The germline V gene has CDR1 SEHNR and CDR2 FQNEAQ (reference sequence). V was shortened by 4 bases and J by 7 bases, with 13 bases between the two germline ends. The CDR3 is 13 residues long. The CDR3 loop is CASSSQGLHEAFF. Written as DNA, the CDR3 is TGTGCCAGCAGCTCCCAGGGTTTGCATGAAGCTTTCTTT.

The chain joins TRBV28 to TRBJ1-2; D gene unclear. V lost 6 bases and J lost 4, with 9 bases in between. CDR1 is MDHEN and CDR2 is SYDVKM in the germline V gene. CDR3 length: 12 amino acids. The CDR3 DNA follows: TGTGCCAGCAGGGGAGATTTCTATGGCTACACCTTC. It specifies CASRGDFYGYTF.

The genes are TRBV5-1 and TRBJ2-6; 7 nucleotides agree with TRBD1. Per germline, CDR1 SGHRS and CDR2 YFSETQ. Trimming took 4 bases from V and 4 from J; bases not matched to a gene: 5. The CDR3 is made up of 15 amino acids. This CDR3 is CASSPQGGGANVLTF. The CDR3 DNA follows: TGCGCCAGCAGCCCGCAAGGGGGCGGGGCCAACGTCCTGACTTTC. The variable domain in full, completed from reference TRBV5-1 and TRBJ2-6, reads KAGVTQTPRYLIKTRGQQVTLSCSPISGHRSVSWYQQTPGQGLQFLFEYFSETQRNKGNFPGRFSGRQFSNSRSEMNVSTLELGDSALYLCASSPQGGGANVLTFGAGSRLTVL.

The rearrangement links TRBV7-2 to TRBJ1-1, with D possibly TRBD1 on 5 matching bases. The V end lost 2 bases, the J end lost 5 bases, and 9 bases lay between the germline ends. Germline CDR1 SGHTA, CDR2 FQGNSA. The CDR3 contains 13 residues. The DNA for the CDR3 is TGTGCCAGCAGCTTACAGGGAGGGACTGAAGCTTTCTTT. Protein product: CASSLQGGTEAFF.

This sequence joins TRBV7-2 and TRBJ2-3, with D maybe TRBD1 (6 bases). V lost 5 bases and J lost 3, with 18 bases in between. Germline V CDR1 and CDR2: SGHTA, FQGNSA. The CDR3 is made up of 16 amino acids. CDR3 protein: CASSPRTAGSTDTQYF. CDR3 in DNA: TGTGCCAGCAGCCCCAGGACAGCCGGGTCAACAGATACGCAGTATTTT.

The chain uses TRBV6-4 and TRBJ2-2, with D possibly TRBD1 on 5 matching bases. This CDR3 spans 14 amino acids. Germline V gives CDR1 MRHNA, CDR2 SNTAGT. V lost 3 bases to trimming and J lost 4 bases, with 9 bases between them. In nucleotides, the CDR3 is TGTGCCAGCAGTGAGACAGAGGTCACCGGGGAGCTGTTTTTT. The encoded protein is CASSETEVTGELFF.

The chain carries TRBV6-5 and TRBJ1-4, with D perhaps TRBD1 (6 bases). This CDR3 contains 15 residues. CDR1 and CDR2 from the germline V gene are MNHEY and SVGAGI. The V end lost 6 bases, the J end lost 7 bases, and 18 bases lay between the germline ends. CDR3 in DNA: TGTGCCAGCAGCCCCACACAGGGCCGAGTTGAAAAACTGTTTTTT. Translated, it gives CASSPTQGRVEKLFF.

This chain connects TRBV2 to TRBJ2-2; perhaps TRBD1 as D (6 bases). Per the germline V gene, CDR1 is SNHLY and CDR2 is FYNNEI. The CDR3 has 15 residues. V was cut by 3 bases and J by 6 bases, with 14 bases left in between. CDR3 sequence reads: CASSDTMRGSGELFF. The CDR3 DNA reads TGTGCCAGCAGTGATACAATGAGGGGGTCCGGGGAGCTGTTTTTT.

The genes are TRBV28 and TRBJ1-5; no clear D. V dropped 8 bases and J dropped 6 bases, with 17 bases sitting between them. The germline V gene encodes CDR1 MDHEN and CDR2 SYDVKM. This CDR3 comprises 14 residues. As DNA, the CDR3 is TGTGCCAGCCAGATCCGGGGTAGTCGTCAGCCCCAGCATTTT. It yields the protein CASQIRGSRQPQHF.